The 27 T cell receptor beta chains below all came from one sample that was sequenced in a study of a mutant IDH1 vaccine in newly diagnosed glioma. The time point is: baseline, week 1 (first vaccination visit). Treatment defined: pre-vaccination baseline after standard-of-care therapy. Sequenced by immunoSEQ multiplex PCR; TCRdb stores in-frame clones only, minus some. The profile covers approximately 25,000 clones, with roughly 93% appearing a single time and approximately 1.2% taken by the ten largest. The specimen comprised PBMCs, sampled from a glioma patient treated with radiotherapy, temozolomide or both. The receptors stem from a man aged 40-49 years with glioma.

The sample holds one count of this clone. The V and J genes are TRBV30 and TRBJ1-4; 9 bases map to TRBD1. CDR1 and CDR2 (germline): GTSNPN, SVGIG (reference sequence). This CDR3 contains 13 residues. Losses at the gene ends were 1 base for V and 8 bases for J; bases not matched to a gene: 2. The CDR3 spells CAWSGQGGEKLFF. The DNA of the CDR3 is TGTGCCTGGAGTGGACAGGGGGGGGAAAAACTGTTTTTT.

This clone showed up just once. The rearrangement uses TRBV30 and TRBJ1-1; D is uncertain. The CDR3 has 13 amino acids. CDR1 is GTSNPN and CDR2 is SVGIG in the germline V gene (reference sequence). The V gene lost 4 bases and the J gene lost 6 bases, with 15 bases spanning the gap. CDR3 amino acids: CAWNPGGVAEAFF. The CDR3 bases are TGTGCCTGGAACCCGGGCGGGGTGGCTGAAGCTTTCTTT.

The CDR3 here is CASSVVTQGTEAFF. DNA for the CDR3: TGTGCCAGCAGCGTAGTCACACAAGGCACTGAAGCTTTCTTT. The chain joins TRBV9 to TRBJ1-1; D gene unclear. The CDR3 loop spans 14 amino acids. Germline CDR1 SGDLS, CDR2 YYNGEE. The V and J ends lost 0 bases and 4 bases respectively, with 10 bases between them.

J is TRBJ1-3 and V is TRBV6-1; D remains unclear. The V gene lost 8 bases and the J gene lost 4 bases, with 12 bases spanning the gap. This CDR3 has 13 amino acids. Germline loops: CDR1 MNHNS, CDR2 SASEGT. DNA for the CDR3: TGTGCCAGCGGGGTGCCGGGGGGAAACACCATATATTTT. This encodes CASGVPGGNTIYF.

This clone came up once. This chain joins TRBV18 and TRBJ2-1, with D hard to call. V was shortened by 3 bases and J by 5 bases, with 5 bases between the two germline ends. Germline loops: CDR1 KGHSH, CDR2 LQKENI. The CDR3 totals 12 residues. CDR3 in DNA: TGTGCCAGCTCACCGATCAACAATGAGCAGTTCTTC. This sequence encodes CASSPINNEQFF.

This clone was observed a handful of times. The CDR3 DNA is TGCGCCAGCAGCTTACAACTAGCGGGGGCCGCCTACAATGAGCAGTTCTTC. It translates to CASSLQLAGAAYNEQFF. The V call is TRBV5-1, the J call TRBJ2-1; 11 bases map to TRBD2. Trimming cost V 2 bases and J 2 bases; bases outside gene matches: 6. The germline V gene has CDR1 SGHRS and CDR2 YFSETQ. This CDR3 is 17 amino acids long.

This chain connects TRBV7-2 to TRBJ2-2; TRBD2 matches 13 bases. From germline, CDR1 is SGHTA and CDR2 FQGNSA. J was trimmed by 6 bases and V by 5 bases; bases with no gene match: 3. The CDR3 is 15 amino acids. The CDR3 here is CASSTSGGASGELFF. CDR3 sequence (DNA): TGTGCCAGCAGCACTAGCGGGGGGGCTTCCGGGGAGCTGTTTTTT.

The chain combines TRBV2 with TRBJ2-5; weak D call: TRBD2 (5 bases). Germline CDR1 and CDR2: SNHLY and FYNNEI. This CDR3 is 12 amino acids long. V was pared by 3 bases and J by 6 bases, with 8 bases between. CDR3: CASSDPGKTQYF. In nucleotides, the CDR3 is TGTGCCAGCAGTGACCCCGGGAAGACCCAGTACTTC.

DNA of the CDR3: TGCAGTGCTAGAGGTGGGGATGGCTACACCTTC. It yields the protein CSARGGDGYTF. The chain links TRBV20-1 to TRBJ1-2; D is uncertain. V was pared by 1 base and J by 6 bases, with 6 bases between. Germline V gene data show CDR1 as DFQATT and CDR2 as SNEGSKA (reference sequence). This CDR3 has 11 amino acids.

This clone has a single count. The chain employs TRBV5-1 and TRBJ2-3, with D possibly TRBD2 on 6 matching bases. Trimming took off 2 bases at V and 4 bases at J, with 17 bases between the two ends. This CDR3 has 16 amino acids. CDR1 and CDR2 (germline): SGHRS, YFSETQ. The CDR3 reads CASSFTGPGVSDTQYF. The CDR3 DNA is TGCGCCAGCAGCTTTACTGGTCCGGGGGTCTCAGATACGCAGTATTTT.

The V gene is TRBV6-5, the J gene TRBJ1-1; no firm D call. Germline V gene lookup returns CDR1 MNHEY and CDR2 SVGAGI. The ends were cut back, 1 base at V and 1 base at J, with 7 bases in the middle. This CDR3 is 14 amino acids long. The CDR3 DNA reads as TGTGCCAGCAGTTACTTCGGGTCGAACACTGAAGCTTTCTTT. It specifies CASSYFGSNTEAFF.

This clone came up once. The chain recombines TRBV2 with TRBJ1-1, with D uncertain. The germline CDR1 and CDR2 sequences are SNHLY and FYNNEI. The CDR3 covers 13 residues. V was cut by 5 bases and J by 7 bases, with 14 bases left in between. The CDR3 DNA reads TGTGCCAGCAGTCTCGGACTGGAAGTTGAAGCTTTCTTT. It encodes CASSLGLEVEAFF.

The chain combines TRBV6-1 with TRBJ1-2; weak D call: TRBD1 (6 bases). Trimming left V 3 bases short and J 8 bases short, with 13 bases between. Germline V CDR1 and CDR2: MNHNS, SASEGT. CDR3 length: 13 residues. CDR3 sequence reads: CASSEAQGIGYTF. CDR3 nucleotide sequence: TGTGCCAGCAGTGAGGCACAGGGTATCGGCTACACCTTC.

The chain employs TRBV2 and TRBJ2-7, with a tentative D call TRBD2 (5 bases). Between the trimmed V and J ends, which lost 4 bases and 0 bases, there was a span of 7 bases. Germline CDR1 SNHLY, CDR2 FYNNEI. This CDR3 has 13 amino acids. The chain's CDR3 is CASSGGSSYEQYF. Here the CDR3 DNA reads TGTGCCAGCAGTGGAGGGAGCTCCTACGAGCAGTACTTC.

This sequence joins TRBV7-3 and TRBJ2-3; a weak D match, TRBD2 (6 bases). The CDR3 is 14 amino acids. V lost 3 bases, J lost 1 base, and 8 bases lay in between. Germline V gives CDR1 SGHTA, CDR2 FQGTGA. As DNA, the CDR3 is TGTGCCAGCAGCTTCGGCGGGGGCACAGATACGCAGTATTTT. This codes for CASSFGGGTDTQYF.

The rearrangement links TRBV5-4 to TRBJ2-1; the D gene is possibly TRBD2 (5 bases). In germline, CDR1 is SGHNT, CDR2 YYREEE (reference sequence). V lost 0 bases and J lost 5, with 12 bases in between. The CDR3 loop spans 15 amino acids. As DNA, the CDR3 is TGTGCCAGCAGCTTGGCAGGCGGGCGGAACAATGAGCAGTTCTTC. Protein: CASSLAGGRNNEQFF.

V usage is TRBV7-2 and J usage is TRBJ1-5; D ambiguous. V was trimmed by 4 bases and J by 3 bases, leaving 13 bases between them. Germline V CDR1 and CDR2: SGHTA, FQGNSA. The CDR3 sequence is 15 residues long. CDR3: CASSSGARTNQPQHF. The CDR3, as DNA: TGTGCCAGCAGCTCGGGAGCGAGAACCAATCAGCCCCAGCATTTT.

The rearrangement links TRBV11-3 to TRBJ2-5; D ambiguous. Trimming pared 1 base from V and 5 bases from J, leaving 14 bases between. Germline lookup yields CDR1 SGHNT and CDR2 YENEEA. This CDR3 contains 15 residues. As DNA, the CDR3 is TGTGCCAGCAGCTTAGGATCGGTAGGGCTTGAGACCCAGTACTTC. Protein: CASSLGSVGLETQYF.

The chain carries TRBV27 and TRBJ1-4; D not resolved. Trimming cost V 4 bases and J 4 bases, with 13 bases left between them. The CDR3 spans 15 residues. Germline CDR1 reads MNHEY; CDR2 reads SMNVEV (reference sequence). Here the CDR3 reads CASSYRGPFNEKLFF. The CDR3 nucleotides are TGTGCCAGCAGTTATAGAGGACCGTTTAATGAAAAACTGTTTTTT.

The chain links TRBV18 to TRBJ2-5, with D perhaps TRBD1 (5 bases). The ends were cut back, 0 bases at V and 0 bases at J, with 8 bases in the middle. The length of the CDR3 is 15 residues. Germline V gene sequence: CDR1 KGHSH, CDR2 LQKENI. CDR3 DNA sequence: TGTGCCAGCTCACCACCTTCAGGGTACCAAGAGACCCAGTACTTC. Translating gives CASSPPSGYQETQYF.

J is TRBJ2-7 and V is TRBV10-1, with D unclear. Trimming left V 2 bases short and J 2 bases short, with 10 bases between. From germline, CDR1 is WNHNN and CDR2 SYGVQD (reference sequence). This CDR3 region has 14 residues. The CDR3 region has the DNA TGCGCCAGCAGTGAGCAGGACCGAGCCTACGAGCAGTACTTC. Protein sequence: CASSEQDRAYEQYF.

The chain couples TRBV6-5 to TRBJ1-1; D is uncertain. V lost 2 bases, J lost 10 bases, and 14 bases lay in between. CDR3 size: 13 residues. Germline CDR1 is MNHEY and CDR2 is SVGAGI. CDR3 nucleotide sequence: TGTGCCAGCAGTTACAAATATGGTGCTGTAGCTTTCTTT. Translating gives CASSYKYGAVAFF.

This clone was observed a single time. The V gene is TRBV19, the J gene TRBJ2-5; D possibly corresponds to TRBD2 (5 bases). The CDR3 sequence is 15 residues long. The ends were cut back, 4 bases at V and 4 bases at J, with 16 bases in the middle. Germline V gene data show CDR1 as LNHDA and CDR2 as SQIVND (reference sequence). CDR3 in amino acids: CASSTLLGEPETQYF. The DNA of the CDR3 is TGTGCCAGTAGTACCCTTCTCGGGGAACCAGAGACCCAGTACTTC.

The V and J genes are TRBV5-1 and TRBJ2-5, with D hard to call. CDR3 size: 12 residues. Trimming cost V 1 base and J 2 bases, with 3 bases left between them. Germline V lookup: CDR1 SGHRS, CDR2 YFSETQ. CDR3: CASSLRQETQYF. Written as DNA, the CDR3 is TGCGCCAGCAGCTTGCGACAAGAGACCCAGTACTTC.

The chain recombines TRBV5-1 with TRBJ1-1, with unresolved D. Trimming took off 4 bases at V and 5 bases at J, with 15 bases between the two ends. CDR3 length: 14 residues. CDR1 is SGHRS, CDR2 YFSETQ, per germline. CDR3 protein: CASSIQAQNTEAFF. As DNA, the CDR3 is TGCGCCAGCAGCATCCAAGCGCAGAATACTGAAGCTTTCTTT.

CDR3 in amino acids: CASTPPRGPLHF. The CDR3 DNA follows: TGTGCCAGCACTCCCCCCCGGGGGCCCCTCCACTTT. This chain connects TRBV28 to TRBJ1-6; D possibly corresponds to TRBD1 (5 bases). Germline loops: CDR1 MDHEN, CDR2 SYDVKM. V was trimmed by 7 bases and J by 13 bases, leaving 14 bases between them. The length of the CDR3 is 12 residues.

The chain uses TRBV7-2 and TRBJ2-5; D perhaps matches TRBD2 (6 bases). The CDR3 is 15 amino acids. CDR1 is SGHTA, CDR2 FQGNSA, per germline. The germline V and J ends were trimmed by 5 bases and 1 base, with 14 bases remaining between them. CDR3 region: CASSRQRVVQETQYF. The CDR3 DNA reads as TGTGCCAGCAGCCGACAGCGGGTGGTCCAAGAGACCCAGTACTTC.